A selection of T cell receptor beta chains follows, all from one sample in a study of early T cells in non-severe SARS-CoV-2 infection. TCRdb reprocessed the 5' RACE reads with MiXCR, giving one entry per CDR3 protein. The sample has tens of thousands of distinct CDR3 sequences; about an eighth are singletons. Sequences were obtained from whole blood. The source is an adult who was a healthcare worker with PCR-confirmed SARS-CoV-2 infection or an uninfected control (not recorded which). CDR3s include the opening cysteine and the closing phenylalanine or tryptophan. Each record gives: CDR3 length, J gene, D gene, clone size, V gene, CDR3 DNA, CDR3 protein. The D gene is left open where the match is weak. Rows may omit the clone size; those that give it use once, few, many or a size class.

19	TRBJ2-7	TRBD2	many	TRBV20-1	TGCAGTGCCAGCGGGGGGCGGGTGCCACGAATCGGAAGCTCCTACGAGCAGTACTTC	CSASGGRVPRIGSSYEQYF
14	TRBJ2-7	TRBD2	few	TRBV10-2	TGCGCCAGCAAGGTGGCGGGAGTGAGTTACGAGCAGTACTTC	CASKVAGVSYEQYF
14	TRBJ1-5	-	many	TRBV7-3	TGTGCCAGCAGCTTAAAAGGGGGAGGGCAGCCCCAGCATTTT	CASSLKGGGQPQHF
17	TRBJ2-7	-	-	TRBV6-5	TGTGCCAGCAGTTACGGAGGGCCCCCTTTGTTATCGTACGAGCAGTACTTC	CASSYGGPPLLSYEQYF
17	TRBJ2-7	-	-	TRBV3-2	TGTGCCAGCAGCCCCTCGGCCACAGTAGTTAACCTCTACGAGCAGTACTTC	CASSPSATVVNLYEQYF
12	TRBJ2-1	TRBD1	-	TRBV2	TGTGTCAGCGGCCGACAGGGCAATGAGCAGTTCTTC	CVSGRQGNEQFF
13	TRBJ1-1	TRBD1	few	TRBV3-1	TGTGCCAGCAGCCGAACAGGGGACACTGAAGCTTTCTTT	CASSRTGDTEAFF
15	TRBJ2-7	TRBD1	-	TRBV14	TGTGCCAGCAGCCGAGGGACAGGGGGGACCTACGAGCAGTACTTC	CASSRGTGGTYEQYF
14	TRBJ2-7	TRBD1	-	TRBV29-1	TGCAGCGTCACGGGCTCCTCTGGGACAGACGAGCAGTACTTC	CSVTGSSGTDEQYF
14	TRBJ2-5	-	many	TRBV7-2	TGTGCCAGCACCCGGGGGCGGGGGAAAGAGACCCAGTACTTC	CASTRGRGKETQYF
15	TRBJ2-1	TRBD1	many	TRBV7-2	TGTGCCAGCAGCCGGGACAGGGGATCATTGAATGAGCAGTTCTTC	CASSRDRGSLNEQFF